Below, 10 T cell receptor beta chains from the same sample are listed, as sequenced in a study of blood T cells in healthy people across ages. A J-beta primer mix and a sample-barcoded 5' primer were used in a second PCR of roughly 6 to 11 cycles. Each CDR3 protein is one row after TCRdb ran MiXCR on the 5' RACE reads. The sample shows 660,000 or so distinct CDR3 sequences, about 53% of them seen only once. The sample comprised blood. All receptors come from a man in his sixties in good health.

This rearrangement joins TRBV2 to TRBJ1-2, with no clear D. The CDR3 totals 13 residues. Germline V gives CDR1 SNHLY, CDR2 FYNNEI. Trimming shortened V by 5 bases and J by 7 bases, and 14 bases separated the two germline ends. The CDR3: CASSTSPRRGYTF. DNA of the CDR3: TGTGCCAGCAGTACCTCCCCGCGCCGTGGCTACACCTTC.

The rearrangement links TRBV5-1 to TRBJ2-3, with D possibly called TRBD1 or TRBD2 (5 bases each). V was trimmed by 0 bases and J by 2 bases, leaving 13 bases between them. The germline V gene encodes CDR1 SGHRS and CDR2 YFSETQ. The CDR3 is 16 residues long. CDR3: CASSLAGTRNTDTQYF. CDR3 sequence (DNA): TGCGCCAGCAGCTTGGCCGGGACCCGAAACACAGATACGCAGTATTTT.

In its sample, this clonotype was seen a few times. This rearrangement joins TRBV29-1 to TRBJ2-5; 12 bases align to TRBD2. Germline V gene data show CDR1 as SQVTM and CDR2 as ANQGSEA. With 4 bases clipped from V and 1 base from J, the junction kept 4 bases outside the gene matches. This CDR3 spans 15 amino acids. The CDR3 region is CSVGTSGVPQETQYF. CDR3 in DNA: TGCAGCGTTGGGACTAGCGGGGTACCCCAAGAGACCCAGTACTTC. The complete variable domain, with remaining parts taken from reference TRBV29-1 and TRBJ2-5, reads SAVISQKPSRDICQRGTSLTIQCQVDSQVTMMFWYRQQPGQSLTLIATANQGSEATYESGFVIDKFPISRPNLTFSTLTVSNMSPEDSSIYLCSVGTSGVPQETQYFGPGTRLLVL.

The chain combines TRBV11-2 with TRBJ2-3; D is unclear. The CDR3 spans 16 residues. Trimming removed 1 base from V and 4 bases from J, with 15 bases in between. Germline V gene lookup returns CDR1 SGHAT and CDR2 FQNNGV. The CDR3 protein is CASSLVGARWADTQYF. As DNA, the CDR3 is TGTGCCAGCAGCTTAGTCGGTGCGAGGTGGGCAGATACGCAGTATTTT.

The genes are TRBV7-2 and TRBJ2-1; the D gene is possibly TRBD1 (5 bases). Germline CDR1 SGHTA, CDR2 FQGNSA. Trimming stripped 3 bases from V and 9 bases from J, with 21 bases between. CDR3 length: 16 amino acids. This CDR3 reads CASSFGPGPDQGEQFF. CDR3 nucleotide sequence: TGTGCCAGCAGCTTCGGGCCCGGACCGGATCAGGGTGAGCAGTTCTTC.

The chain recombines TRBV7-8 with TRBJ2-7, with D maybe TRBD2 (6 bases). The J call may be in error: the DNA end matches TRBJ2-4 better. The CDR3 loop spans 17 amino acids. From germline, CDR1 is SGHVS and CDR2 FQNEAQ. Here the CDR3 reads CASSSSTAGVGGNIQYF. CDR3 coding DNA: TGTGCCAGCAGTTCCTCCACGGCCGGGGTTGGGGGGAACATTCAGTACTTC.

In this sample, this clonotype turned up a few times. DNA of the CDR3: TGTGCCATCAGTGAGTCAGTAACTAGCGGGAACCAAGAGACCCAGTACTTC. The encoded protein is CAISESVTSGNQETQYF. The rearrangement uses TRBV10-3 and TRBJ2-5; 10 bases are a match to TRBD2. With 0 bases clipped from V and 0 bases from J, the junction kept 4 bases outside the gene matches. CDR3 length: 17 amino acids. The germline V gene has CDR1 ENHRY and CDR2 SYGVKD.

This clonotype was observed a few times. V is TRBV13 and J is TRBJ2-7; 9 positions agree with TRBD1. Germline V lookup: CDR1 PRHDT, CDR2 FYEKMQ (reference sequence). V lost 0 bases, J lost 7 bases, and 4 bases stayed unmatched. The CDR3 totals 14 residues. CDR3 region: CASSLGQGAGEQYF. The DNA for the CDR3 is TGTGCCAGCAGCTTAGGACAGGGGGCGGGTGAGCAGTACTTC.

This chain uses TRBV5-1 with TRBJ2-7; weak D call: TRBD2 (6 bases). The CDR3 sequence is 14 residues long. The germline gives CDR1 SGHRS, CDR2 YFSETQ. V lost 4 bases, J lost 7 bases, and 18 bases lay in between. CDR3 nucleotide sequence: TGCGCCAGCAGCCCGGATGGAGGGCTCCGGGAGCAGTACTTC. Residues: CASSPDGGLREQYF.

This clonotype was seen a single time. CDR3 loop: CASAGHSYEQYF. CDR3 sequence (DNA): TGTGCCAGCGCGGGACATTCCTACGAGCAGTACTTC. The chain joins TRBV6-6 to TRBJ2-7, with D perhaps matching TRBD1 or TRBD2 (6 bases each). CDR1 is MNHNY and CDR2 is SVGAGI in the germline V gene (reference sequence). The length of the CDR3 is 12 residues. V lost 8 bases and J 1 base, leaving 9 bases between the germline ends.